Listed here are 17 T cell receptor beta chains from one sample, sequenced in a study of Ad26.COV2.S vaccination and SARS-CoV-2 variants. Assay: immunoSEQ multiplex PCR; the TCRdb copy retains only in-frame clones and omits some. The sample shows approximately 480,000 clones, around nine tenths of them seen only once. Documented treatment: approximately 18 received Ad26.COV2.S at low or high dose, single or two shots; roughly five received placebo; per-sample allocation not given. Samples came from day 63 after the first vaccine or placebo injection. This sample comprised peripheral blood, obtained in a trial of Ad26.COV2.S vaccine versus placebo. The receptor source for this set is a person aged 18 to 65 who received the Ad26.COV2.S COVID-19 vaccine or a placebo.

This clone was observed once. This chain links TRBV6-2 or TRBV6-3 with TRBJ2-3; 15 nucleotides line up with TRBD2. V dropped 5 bases and J dropped 9; count of bases not matched to a gene: 3. CDR3 length: 14 amino acids. CDR1 is MNHEY, CDR2 SVGEGT, per germline. Here the CDR3 reads CASSQGLAGGTQYF. CDR3 in DNA: TGTGCCAGCAGTCAGGGACTAGCGGGGGGAACGCAGTATTTT.

The rearrangement links TRBV27 to TRBJ2-1; TRBD2 aligns across 8 bases. The CDR3 consists of 16 residues. The V segment lost 5 bases and the J segment 5 bases; nucleotides outside the gene matches: 11. Germline V lookup: CDR1 MNHEY, CDR2 SMNVEV (reference sequence). This CDR3 reads CASSPRTSLRDNEQFF. The CDR3 DNA follows: TGTGCCAGCAGTCCCCGGACTAGCCTAAGGGACAATGAGCAGTTCTTC.

The chain employs TRBV5-4 and TRBJ2-1, with 14 bases aligning to TRBD2. The CDR3 has 15 amino acids. The ends lost 7 bases at V and 4 bases at J; junction bases unmatched: 4. Per germline, CDR1 SGHNT and CDR2 YYREEE (reference sequence). CDR3 sequence: CASFRTSGGYNEQFF. Written as DNA, the CDR3 is TGTGCCAGCTTTCGGACTAGCGGGGGGTACAATGAGCAGTTCTTC. The whole variable domain, filled in from reference TRBV5-4 and TRBJ2-1, reads ETGVTQSPTHLIKTRGQQVTLRCSSQSGHNTVSWYQQALGQGPQFIFQYYREEENGRGNFPPRFSGLQFPNYSSELNVNALELDDSALYLCASFRTSGGYNEQFFGPGTRLTVL.

The rearrangement uses TRBV4-3 and TRBJ2-7; D gene unclear. V was cut by 0 bases and J by 5 bases, with 5 bases left in between. The germline gives CDR1 LGHNA, CDR2 YSLEER. The CDR3 runs to 12 residues. This CDR3 reads CASSQDFHEQYF. CDR3 coding DNA: TGCGCCAGCAGCCAAGACTTCCACGAGCAGTACTTC.

The chain is built from TRBV5-4 and TRBJ2-1, with D maybe TRBD2 (6 bases). V dropped 3 bases and J dropped 6 bases, with 13 bases sitting between them. Germline CDR1 reads SGHNT; CDR2 reads YYREEE (reference sequence). CDR3 length equals 14 residues. Here the CDR3 reads CASSWGVDGNEQFF. As DNA, the CDR3 is TGTGCCAGCAGCTGGGGGGTGGACGGCAATGAGCAGTTCTTC.

This clone was seen more than once but under ten times. The rearrangement uses TRBV9 and TRBJ2-3, with a possible D match to TRBD1 (6 bases). CDR3 size: 15 residues. CDR1 and CDR2 from the germline V gene are SGDLS and YYNGEE. The germline V and J ends were trimmed by 4 bases and 2 bases, with 14 bases remaining between them. The CDR3 sequence is CASSTSGVNTDTQYF. The CDR3 DNA reads as TGTGCCAGCAGCACCTCAGGGGTTAACACAGATACGCAGTATTTT. Variable domain in full (rest from reference TRBV9 and TRBJ2-3): DSGVTQTPKHLITATGQRVTLRCSPRSGDLSVYWYQQSLDQGLQFLIQYYNGEERAKGNILERFSAQQFPDLHSELNLSSLELGDSALYFCASSTSGVNTDTQYFGPGTRLTVL.

The chain employs TRBV28 and TRBJ1-1; D may be TRBD1 (6 bases). Germline-derived CDR1 and CDR2 are MDHEN and SYDVKM. There are 14 residues in the CDR3. With 5 bases removed from V and 2 bases from J, the gap between germline ends came to 12 bases. The CDR3: CASSGNRANTEAFF. Here the CDR3 DNA reads TGTGCCAGCAGTGGAAACAGGGCTAACACTGAAGCTTTCTTT.

The rearrangement links TRBV2 to TRBJ2-7; D is unclear. The CDR3 has 13 residues. Trimming cost V 3 bases and J 3 bases, with 9 bases left between them. Germline CDR1 and CDR2: SNHLY and FYNNEI. In DNA, the CDR3 is TGTGCCAGCAGTGATCCTCCCTACTACGAGCAGTACTTC. Protein: CASSDPPYYEQYF.

The chain recombines TRBV14 with TRBJ1-5; 7 bases match TRBD1. V lost 1 base to trimming and J lost 2 bases; unmatched junction nucleotides: 2. This CDR3 contains 15 residues. Germline values: CDR1 SGHDN, CDR2 FVKESK. The CDR3: CASSQGDRGNQPQHF. The CDR3 DNA sequence: TGTGCCAGCAGCCAAGGAGACAGGGGCAATCAGCCCCAGCATTTT.

The V call is TRBV19, the J call TRBJ1-2; TRBD1 might be the D (5 bases). The CDR3 consists of 14 residues. V lost 1 base and J lost 4, with 10 bases in between. Germline V gene sequence: CDR1 LNHDA, CDR2 SQIVND (reference sequence). CDR3 sequence: CASSIGQQTYGYTF. DNA of the CDR3: TGTGCCAGTAGTATAGGACAGCAGACCTATGGCTACACCTTC.

The chain uses TRBV7-9 and TRBJ2-1; D uncertain. The ends were cut back, 3 bases at V and 8 bases at J, with 2 bases in the middle. This CDR3 has 10 amino acids. Germline loops: CDR1 SEHNR, CDR2 FQNEAQ (reference sequence). DNA of the CDR3: TGTGCCAGCAGCTTGTATGAGCAGTTCTTC. The encoded protein is CASSLYEQFF.

The gene calls are TRBV11-2 and TRBJ2-2; 10 positions agree with TRBD1. J was trimmed by 5 bases and V by 5 bases; bases with no gene match: 8. CDR3 length: 16 residues. Germline lookup yields CDR1 SGHAT and CDR2 FQNNGV. This chain's CDR3 is CASSLRQGALTGELFF. The CDR3 coding sequence is TGTGCCAGCAGCCTTCGACAGGGGGCTTTGACCGGGGAGCTGTTTTTT.

The chain joins TRBV28 to TRBJ2-5; perhaps D is TRBD1 or TRBD2 (7 bases each). The CDR3 has 14 residues. The germline gives CDR1 MDHEN, CDR2 SYDVKM. Trimming removed 4 bases at V and 2 bases at J, with 11 bases between. The CDR3 nucleotides are TGTGCCAGCAGTTGGGGGGGACAGCAAGAGACCCAGTACTTC. Amino acids: CASSWGGQQETQYF.

The rearrangement joins TRBV30 to TRBJ1-1; D call uncertain. Trimming cost V 3 bases and J 0 bases, with 8 bases left between them. The CDR3 extends over 13 amino acids. Germline V gene data show CDR1 as GTSNPN and CDR2 as SVGIG (reference sequence). Here the CDR3 DNA reads TGTGCCTGGAGGAGGGTCCTGAACACTGAAGCTTTCTTT. Protein product: CAWRRVLNTEAFF.

The chain combines TRBV2 with TRBJ2-1; D possibly corresponds to TRBD1 (5 bases). The length of the CDR3 is 13 residues. V lost 7 bases and J 5 bases, leaving 12 bases between the germline ends. CDR1 is SNHLY, CDR2 FYNNEI, per germline. CDR3 DNA: TGTGCCAGCATCCCAGGGTGGGACAATGAGCAGTTCTTC. Encoded protein: CASIPGWDNEQFF.

The chain is built from TRBV3-1 (or the pseudogene TRBV3-2) and TRBJ2-5, with D possibly being TRBD2 (5 bases). CDR1 is LGHDT and CDR2 is YNNKEL in the germline V gene (reference sequence). This CDR3 has 15 residues. Trimming took off 1 base at V and 5 bases at J, with 14 bases between the two ends. The CDR3 nucleotides are TGTGCCAGCAGCCAAGGTCCGGGAAAGTTGGAGACCCAGTACTTC. As protein: CASSQGPGKLETQYF.

The V gene is TRBV7-9, the J gene TRBJ2-2, with 8 bases identical to TRBD1. The germline V gene encodes CDR1 SEHNR and CDR2 FQNEAQ (reference sequence). The CDR3 extends over 15 amino acids. Trimming cost V 5 bases and J 3 bases; bases outside gene matches: 5. CDR3 sequence (DNA): TGTGCCAGCAGCGCTCGGACAGGGTACACCGGGGAGCTGTTTTTT. Translation: CASSARTGYTGELFF.